The 28 T cell receptor beta chains reported below all come from one sample, sequenced in a study of blood T cell repertoires in COVID-19. Libraries were prepared by immunoSEQ multiplex PCR; TCRdb keeps only in-frame clonotypes and omits some of them. This table holds 200,000 to 250,000 clones, about 88% found once. The specimen was peripheral blood. Receptors were obtained from a man between 65 and 80 years old with acute or convalescent COVID-19.

The V gene is TRBV6-5, the J gene TRBJ2-7, with TRBD1 matching 7 bases. Germline V gene sequence: CDR1 MNHEY, CDR2 SVGAGI. The CDR3 runs to 14 residues. With V trimmed by 5 bases and J by 4 bases, 8 bases remained unmatched. The CDR3 reads CASSRQGRGYEQYF. CDR3 bases: TGTGCCAGCAGTCGACAGGGAAGGGGATACGAGCAGTACTTC.

This chain links TRBV6-2 or TRBV6-3 with TRBJ2-7; 8 bases fit TRBD2. From germline, CDR1 is MNHEY and CDR2 SVGEGT. This CDR3 comprises 14 residues. Trimming took 2 bases from V and 6 from J; bases not matched to a gene: 6. Written as DNA, the CDR3 is TGTGCCAGCAGTTACAAAGCGGGAGTAGGCGAGCAGTACTTC. It codes for CASSYKAGVGEQYF.

The CDR3 region has the DNA TGTGCCAGCAGCCCACAGCACCCGCCGACCCAGTACTTC. Its protein product is CASSPQHPPTQYF. The rearrangement uses TRBV13 and TRBJ2-5; D remains unclear. This CDR3 is built from 13 residues. Per the germline V gene, CDR1 is PRHDT and CDR2 is FYEKMQ (reference sequence). Trimming took off 5 bases at V and 7 bases at J, with 14 bases between the two ends.

The rearrangement links TRBV27 to TRBJ2-3, with D perhaps TRBD1 (6 bases). Per germline, CDR1 MNHEY and CDR2 SMNVEV (reference sequence). This CDR3 spans 12 amino acids. V lost 4 bases to trimming and J lost 8 bases, with 10 bases between them. This chain's CDR3 is CASSYLGGTQYF. CDR3 in DNA: TGTGCCAGCAGTTACTTAGGGGGTACGCAGTATTTT.

The CDR3 DNA reads as TGTGCCAGCAGCTTAGAATTGGCGAACACTGAAGCTTTCTTT. Protein: CASSLELANTEAFF. The chain uses TRBV7-2 and TRBJ1-1; D remains ambiguous. The V gene's germline CDR1 is SGHTA and CDR2 FQGNSA. Between the trimmed V and J ends, which lost 1 base and 1 base, there was a span of 7 bases. The CDR3 is 14 residues long. Full variable domain (outside the CDR3, taken from reference TRBV7-2 and TRBJ1-1): GAGVSQSPSNKVTEKGKDVELRCDPISGHTALYWYRQSLGQGLEFLIYFQGNSAPDKSGLPSDRFSAERTGGSVSTLTIQRTQQEDSAVYLCASSLELANTEAFFGQGTRLTVV.

V gene TRBV5-8 combines with J gene TRBJ2-5, with TRBD2 identical over 14 bases. This CDR3 is 15 amino acids long. The germline gives CDR1 SGHTS, CDR2 YDEGEE. The V segment lost 3 bases and the J segment 3 bases; nucleotides outside the gene matches: 1. CDR3 sequence reads: CASSSGLAGEETQYF. CDR3 bases: TGTGCCAGCAGCTCGGGACTAGCGGGAGAAGAGACCCAGTACTTC.

The CDR3 sequence: CASSLGGRGRTEAFF. Here the CDR3 DNA reads TGTGCCAGCAGCTTGGGGGGCAGGGGGAGGACTGAAGCTTTCTTT. The chain is built from TRBV5-4 and TRBJ1-1; TRBD1 matches 7 bases. This CDR3 region has 15 residues. From germline, CDR1 is SGHNT and CDR2 YYREEE (reference sequence). The junction had 7 bases not matched to a gene; V was cut back by 0 bases and J by 5 bases.

This rearrangement joins TRBV18 to TRBJ2-3; 10 bases are shared with TRBD1. The CDR3 runs 14 residues. V lost 3 bases to trimming and J lost 4 bases; unmatched junction nucleotides: 1. Germline values: CDR1 KGHSH, CDR2 LQKENI. CDR3 bases: TGTGCCAGCTCACCCGGACAGGGGGCAGATACGCAGTATTTT. As protein: CASSPGQGADTQYF.

The chain uses TRBV5-1 and TRBJ2-7; 7 nucleotides align to TRBD1. The V and J ends lost 2 bases and 6 bases, in that order; junction bases with no gene match: 14. The germline V gene encodes CDR1 SGHRS and CDR2 YFSETQ. The CDR3 totals 16 residues. CDR3 protein: CASSLTPGTVLLEQYF. Written as DNA, the CDR3 is TGCGCCAGCAGCTTAACCCCCGGGACAGTCCTACTCGAGCAGTACTTC.

The chain couples TRBV5-4 to TRBJ2-1, with 7 bases matching TRBD1. Germline V gene data show CDR1 as SGHNT and CDR2 as YYREEE (reference sequence). The CDR3 contains 15 residues. The V and J ends lost 4 bases and 6 bases, in that order; junction bases with no gene match: 10. CDR3 amino acids: CASSVSQYRGNEQFF. Here the CDR3 DNA reads TGTGCCAGCAGCGTAAGCCAATACAGGGGCAATGAGCAGTTCTTC. Supplemented by reference TRBV5-4 and TRBJ2-1, the full variable domain reads ETGVTQSPTHLIKTRGQQVTLRCSSQSGHNTVSWYQQALGQGPQFIFQYYREEENGRGNFPPRFSGLQFPNYSSELNVNALELDDSALYLCASSVSQYRGNEQFFGPGTRLTVL.

This sequence joins TRBV5-3 and TRBJ2-7; 8 bases are shared with TRBD1. TRBV5-3 is an ORF, with its function uncertain. The length of the CDR3 is 16 residues. V trimming: 4 bases; J trimming: 5 bases; junction bases outside the gene matches: 14. The CDR3: CARSVGSGGGVNEQYF. The DNA of the CDR3 is TGTGCCAGAAGCGTGGGGTCAGGGGGCGGTGTAAACGAGCAGTACTTC.

About this clone: The sample holds other DNA sequences that translate to the same CDR3. The J gene is TRBJ2-1, the V gene TRBV5-4; 7 bases line up with TRBD2. The CDR3 spans 16 residues. Germline V lookup: CDR1 SGHNT, CDR2 YYREEE (reference sequence). The ends lost 0 bases at V and 4 bases at J; junction bases unmatched: 7. Written as DNA, the CDR3 is TGTGCCAGCAGCTTGGACCCGGGAGGTCCTTACAATGAGCAGTTCTTC. Translation: CASSLDPGGPYNEQFF.

The V and J genes are TRBV19 and TRBJ1-4; D call uncertain. The length of the CDR3 is 15 residues. The V gene lost 3 bases and the J gene lost 1 base, with 9 bases spanning the gap. Germline CDR1 LNHDA, CDR2 SQIVND (reference sequence). The CDR3 coding sequence is TGTGCCAGTAGTATGTTTGCGGGAACTAATGAAAAACTGTTTTTT. It encodes CASSMFAGTNEKLFF.

This chain connects TRBV6-5 to TRBJ2-1; a possible D gene is TRBD2 (6 bases). CDR1 and CDR2 (germline): MNHEY, SVGAGI. This CDR3 spans 14 amino acids. The germline V and J ends were trimmed by 8 bases and 0 bases, with 11 bases remaining between them. The CDR3 DNA reads as TGTGCCAGCTGGGCCGGGAGCTCCTACAATGAGCAGTTCTTC. As protein: CASWAGSSYNEQFF.

This chain joins TRBV18 and TRBJ1-1; TRBD1 is a possible D gene (5 bases). Per germline, CDR1 KGHSH and CDR2 LQKENI. The CDR3 totals 13 residues. V lost 4 bases and J lost 1, with 7 bases in between. CDR3 protein: CASSRRENTEAFF. CDR3 nucleotide sequence: TGTGCCAGCTCACGCAGGGAGAACACTGAAGCTTTCTTT.

V gene TRBV7-9 combines with J gene TRBJ2-7, with TRBD2 identical over 7 bases. CDR1 SEHNR and CDR2 FQNEAQ come from the germline V gene (reference sequence). The trim removed 6 bases at V and 2 bases at J, leaving 7 bases unmatched. This CDR3 has 14 amino acids. The CDR3 bases are TGTGCCAGCAGTTATGAGGGAGGGACCTACGAGCAGTACTTC. It translates to CASSYEGGTYEQYF.

The chain carries TRBV5-4 and TRBJ2-2; 11 bases are shared with TRBD2. The CDR3 contains 17 residues. In germline, CDR1 is SGHNT, CDR2 YYREEE (reference sequence). V lost 3 bases and J lost 5; bases outside the gene matches: 9. CDR3 bases: TGTGCCAGCAGCTCCTCCGGGACTAGCGGTATTACCGGGGAGCTGTTTTTT. Translating gives CASSSSGTSGITGELFF. Full variable domain (rest looked up from reference TRBV5-4 and TRBJ2-2): ETGVTQSPTHLIKTRGQQVTLRCSSQSGHNTVSWYQQALGQGPQFIFQYYREEENGRGNFPPRFSGLQFPNYSSELNVNALELDDSALYLCASSSSGTSGITGELFFGEGSRLTVL.

This chain uses TRBV7-2 with TRBJ2-3; 10 bases fit TRBD2. V trimming: 7 bases; J trimming: 0 bases; junction bases outside the gene matches: 7. CDR1 and CDR2 from the germline V gene are SGHTA and FQGNSA. The CDR3 is made up of 16 amino acids. Here the CDR3 reads CASTGLAVSSTDTQYF. As DNA, the CDR3 is TGTGCCAGCACCGGACTAGCGGTCAGCAGCACAGATACGCAGTATTTT.

Only one count was recorded for this clone. The chain has TRBV29-1 and TRBJ1-1; D might be TRBD1 (6 bases). CDR3 length: 15 amino acids. Germline V gene sequence: CDR1 SQVTM, CDR2 ANQGSEA. V was clipped by 8 bases and J by 0 bases, with 19 bases between them. CDR3 sequence reads: CSTDSGQTMNTEAFF. CDR3 nucleotides: TGCAGCACAGACTCTGGACAGACCATGAACACTGAAGCTTTCTTT.

The chain couples TRBV29-1 to TRBJ1-3; 7 nucleotides match TRBD1. In germline, CDR1 is SQVTM, CDR2 ANQGSEA. The CDR3 consists of 14 residues. V lost 6 bases to trimming and J lost 4 bases; unmatched junction nucleotides: 9. The CDR3 nucleotides are TGCAGCGTGACCGGGACAGCAGGAGGAAACACCATATATTTT. Amino acid sequence: CSVTGTAGGNTIYF.

This chain uses TRBV18 with TRBJ2-5, with TRBD2 as a possible D gene (5 bases). The CDR3 runs 13 residues. Trimming shortened V by 8 bases and J by 1 base, and 11 bases separated the two germline ends. Germline V gene sequence: CDR1 KGHSH, CDR2 LQKENI. CDR3 sequence reads: CASTGELQETQYF. As DNA, the CDR3 is TGTGCCAGCACTGGGGAGCTCCAAGAGACCCAGTACTTC.

V is TRBV10-3 and J is TRBJ1-1; D not certain. V was trimmed by 8 bases and J by 1 base, leaving 11 bases between them. This CDR3 spans 13 amino acids. Germline V gives CDR1 ENHRY, CDR2 SYGVKD. This CDR3 reads CAIGGRENTEAFF. In DNA form, the CDR3 reads TGTGCCATCGGAGGGCGAGAGAACACTGAAGCTTTCTTT.

The chain uses TRBV2 and TRBJ1-2, with 7 bases fitting TRBD1. The CDR3 totals 13 residues. The V and J ends lost 6 bases and 2 bases, in that order; junction bases with no gene match: 3. Looked up from germline, CDR1 is SNHLY and CDR2 is FYNNEI. CDR3 DNA: TGTGCCAGCAGCGTACAGGGGAACTATGGCTACACCTTC. Encoded protein: CASSVQGNYGYTF.

V gene TRBV28 combines with J gene TRBJ1-2; D unclear. With 5 bases removed from V and 4 bases from J, the gap between germline ends came to 8 bases. The CDR3 spans 12 residues. Per the germline V gene, CDR1 is MDHEN and CDR2 is SYDVKM. The CDR3 loop reads CASSASGYGYTF. In nucleotides, the CDR3 is TGTGCCAGCAGTGCCTCGGGCTATGGCTACACCTTC.

The gene calls are TRBV5-1 and TRBJ1-1, with a tentative D call TRBD1 (5 bases). CDR1 SGHRS and CDR2 YFSETQ come from the germline V gene. V lost 1 base and J 3 bases, leaving 7 bases between the germline ends. The CDR3 contains 13 residues. CDR3 region: CASSLWGDTEAFF. The CDR3 DNA sequence: TGCGCCAGCAGCTTGTGGGGGGACACTGAAGCTTTCTTT. Variable domain in full (rest from reference TRBV5-1 and TRBJ1-1): KAGVTQTPRYLIKTRGQQVTLSCSPISGHRSVSWYQQTPGQGLQFLFEYFSETQRNKGNFPGRFSGRQFSNSRSEMNVSTLELGDSALYLCASSLWGDTEAFFGQGTRLTVV.

This clone occurred a few times. The CDR3, as DNA: TGTGCTAGTGGTTTGGCGGACCGGCGGGGGGTGTTTTTT. This translates into CASGLADRRGVFF. The chain combines TRBV12-5 with TRBJ2-2; 8 nucleotides agree with TRBD2. In germline, CDR1 is LGHNT, CDR2 FRNRAP. V lost 1 base and J lost 15; bases outside the gene matches: 7. This CDR3 is built from 13 residues.

The chain recombines TRBV7-3 with TRBJ1-1, with 7 nucleotides matching TRBD1. After removal of 2 bases from V and 0 bases from J, the junction contained 6 bases not matched to a gene. CDR1 and CDR2 (germline): SGHTA, FQGTGA. There are 16 residues in the CDR3. The CDR3 here is CASSLSGQSMNTEAFF. CDR3 nucleotides: TGTGCCAGCAGCTTATCGGGACAGTCCATGAACACTGAAGCTTTCTTT.

This clone was observed a single time. The J gene is TRBJ1-2, the V gene TRBV4-3, with D uncertain. Germline CDR1 LGHNA, CDR2 YSLEER. The CDR3 has 14 residues. V gave up 0 bases and J gave up 8 bases, with 13 bases separating them. The CDR3 region is CASSQDLREGGYTF. In DNA form, the CDR3 reads TGCGCCAGCAGCCAAGATTTGAGGGAAGGAGGCTACACCTTC.